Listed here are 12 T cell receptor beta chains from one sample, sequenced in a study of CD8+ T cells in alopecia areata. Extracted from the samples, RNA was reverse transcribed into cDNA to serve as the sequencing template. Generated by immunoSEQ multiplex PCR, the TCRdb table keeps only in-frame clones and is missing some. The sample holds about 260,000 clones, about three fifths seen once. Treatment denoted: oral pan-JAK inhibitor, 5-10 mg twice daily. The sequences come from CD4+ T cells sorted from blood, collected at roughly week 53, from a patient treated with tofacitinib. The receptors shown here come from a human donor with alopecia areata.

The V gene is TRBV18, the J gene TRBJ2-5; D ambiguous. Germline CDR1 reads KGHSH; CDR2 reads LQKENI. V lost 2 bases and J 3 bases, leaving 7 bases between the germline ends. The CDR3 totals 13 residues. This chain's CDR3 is CASSPEAEETQYF. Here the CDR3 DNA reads TGTGCCAGCTCACCAGAGGCTGAAGAGACCCAGTACTTC.

The CDR3 coding sequence is TGTGCCTGGAACGGTGACAGGGATGGCCAGCCCCAGCATTTT. Protein: CAWNGDRDGQPQHF. The chain has TRBV30 and TRBJ1-5, with 7 bases aligning to TRBD1. The germline gives CDR1 GTSNPN, CDR2 SVGIG (reference sequence). This CDR3 comprises 14 residues. Germline trimming cut 4 bases from V and 7 bases from J; bases unmatched to any gene: 10.

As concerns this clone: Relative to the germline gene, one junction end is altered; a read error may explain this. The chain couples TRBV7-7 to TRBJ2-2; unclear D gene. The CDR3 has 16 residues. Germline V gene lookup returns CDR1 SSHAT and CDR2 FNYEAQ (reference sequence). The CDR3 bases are TGTGCTAGCAGCCTAGGGTCCAGACCGAACACCGGGGAGCTGTTTTTT. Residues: CASSLGSRPNTGELFF.

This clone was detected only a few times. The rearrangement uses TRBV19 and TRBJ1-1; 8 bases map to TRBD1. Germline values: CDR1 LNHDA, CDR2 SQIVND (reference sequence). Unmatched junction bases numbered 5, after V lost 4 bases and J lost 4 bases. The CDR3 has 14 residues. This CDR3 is CASSRTGQLTEAFF. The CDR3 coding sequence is TGTGCCAGTAGTAGGACAGGGCAACTCACTGAAGCTTTCTTT.

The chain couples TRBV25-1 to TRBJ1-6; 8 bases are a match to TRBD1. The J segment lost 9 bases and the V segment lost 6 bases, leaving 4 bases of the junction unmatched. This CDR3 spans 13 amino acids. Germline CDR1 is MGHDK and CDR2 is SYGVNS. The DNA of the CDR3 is TGTGCCAGCAGACTGGACAGGGTTTCACCCCTCCACTTT. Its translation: CASRLDRVSPLHF.

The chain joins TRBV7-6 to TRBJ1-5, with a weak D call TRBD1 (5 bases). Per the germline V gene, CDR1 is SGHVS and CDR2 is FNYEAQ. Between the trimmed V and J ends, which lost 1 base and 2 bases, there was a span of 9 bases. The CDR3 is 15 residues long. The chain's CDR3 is CASSLEPGRNQPQHF. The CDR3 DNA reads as TGTGCCAGCAGCTTAGAGCCAGGGCGCAATCAGCCCCAGCATTTT.

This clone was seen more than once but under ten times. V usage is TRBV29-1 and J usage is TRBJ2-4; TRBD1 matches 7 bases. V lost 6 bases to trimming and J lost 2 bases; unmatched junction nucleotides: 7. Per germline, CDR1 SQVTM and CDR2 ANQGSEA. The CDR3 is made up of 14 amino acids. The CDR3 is CSVRDRTPKNIQYF. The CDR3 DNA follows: TGCAGCGTACGGGACAGAACTCCCAAAAACATTCAGTACTTC.

The CDR3 spells CSADMINEQFF. In DNA, the CDR3 is TGCAGCGCTGACATGATTAATGAGCAGTTCTTC. The chain recombines TRBV29-1 with TRBJ2-1; no clear D gene. V was cut by 7 bases and J by 7 bases, with 11 bases left in between. Germline CDR1 and CDR2: SQVTM and ANQGSEA. The CDR3 has 11 amino acids.

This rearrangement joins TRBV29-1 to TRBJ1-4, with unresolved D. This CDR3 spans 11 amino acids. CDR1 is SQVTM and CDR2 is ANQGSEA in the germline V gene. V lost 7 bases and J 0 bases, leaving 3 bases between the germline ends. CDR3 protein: CSASTNEKLFF. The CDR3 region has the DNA TGCAGCGCCTCAACTAATGAAAAACTGTTTTTT.

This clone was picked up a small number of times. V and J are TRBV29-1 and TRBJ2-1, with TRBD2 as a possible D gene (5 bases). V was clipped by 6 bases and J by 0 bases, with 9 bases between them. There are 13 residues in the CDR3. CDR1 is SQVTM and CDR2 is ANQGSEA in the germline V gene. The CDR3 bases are TGCAGCGTCGGACTGAGCTCCTACAATGAGCAGTTCTTC. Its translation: CSVGLSSYNEQFF.

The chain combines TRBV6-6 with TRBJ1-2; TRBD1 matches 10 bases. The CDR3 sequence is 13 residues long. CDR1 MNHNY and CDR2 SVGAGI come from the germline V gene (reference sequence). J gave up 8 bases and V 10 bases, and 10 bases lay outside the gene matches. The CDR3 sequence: CATGAGDRGGYTF. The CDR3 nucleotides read TGTGCCACCGGAGCCGGGGACAGGGGCGGCTACACCTTC.

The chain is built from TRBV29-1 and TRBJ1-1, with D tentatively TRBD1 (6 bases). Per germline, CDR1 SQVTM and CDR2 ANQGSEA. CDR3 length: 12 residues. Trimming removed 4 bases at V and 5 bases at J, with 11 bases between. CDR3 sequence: CSVVQGTTEAFF. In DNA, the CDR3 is TGCAGCGTTGTTCAGGGGACAACTGAAGCTTTCTTT.